This T cell receptor beta chain was observed in a study of CD8 T cells in ankylosing spondylitis. This clonotype was recorded many times. Antigen: not known. Points from the study as a whole: About 8 highly homologous variants formed a TCR beta motif that appeared characteristic of ankylosing spondylitis blood. Earlier reports found some motif variants in synovial fluid and blood in reactive arthritis.

Each TCR beta library was made by quantitative 5'-RACE that incorporated molecular barcodes. TCRdb reprocessed the 5' RACE reads with MiXCR, giving one entry per CDR3 protein. The repertoire holds about 240,000 distinct CDR3 sequences, with roughly a tenth as singletons. This CDR3 is built from 14 residues. Trimming took off 1 base at V and 2 bases at J, with 5 bases between the two ends. Germline V lookup: CDR1 KGHDR, CDR2 SFDVKD. This chain links TRBV24-1 with TRBJ1-5; D is unclear. This receptor was identified in a male donor with ankylosing spondylitis or in good health (not recorded which). The source material was blood, either unsorted or a sorted T cell fraction (not recorded which). DNA for the CDR3: TGTGCCACCAGTGATTTCCGGGGCAATCAGCCCCAGCATTTT. It encodes CATSDFRGNQPQHF.